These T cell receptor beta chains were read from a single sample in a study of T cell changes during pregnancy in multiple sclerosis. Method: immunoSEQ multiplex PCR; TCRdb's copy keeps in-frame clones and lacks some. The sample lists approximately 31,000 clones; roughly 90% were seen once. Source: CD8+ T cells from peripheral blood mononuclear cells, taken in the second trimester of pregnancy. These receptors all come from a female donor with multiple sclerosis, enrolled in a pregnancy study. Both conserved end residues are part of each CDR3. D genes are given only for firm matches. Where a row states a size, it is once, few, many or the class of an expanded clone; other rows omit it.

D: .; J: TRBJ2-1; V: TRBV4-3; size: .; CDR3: CASSQDFSTGIYNEQFF
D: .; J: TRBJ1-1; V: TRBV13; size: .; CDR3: CASSLNMNTEAFF
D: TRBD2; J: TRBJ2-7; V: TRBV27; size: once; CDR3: CASSSLGGRRYEQYF
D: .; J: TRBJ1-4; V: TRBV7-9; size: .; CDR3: CASSLLPGSTNEKLFF
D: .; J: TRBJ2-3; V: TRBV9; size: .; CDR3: CASSGQTSTSTDTQYF
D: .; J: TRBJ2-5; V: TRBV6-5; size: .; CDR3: CASTSGVGERETQYF
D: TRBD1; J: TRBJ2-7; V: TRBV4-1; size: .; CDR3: CASSHLAGQGTYEQYF
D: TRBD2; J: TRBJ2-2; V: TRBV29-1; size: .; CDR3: CSVDLAGVGTGELFF
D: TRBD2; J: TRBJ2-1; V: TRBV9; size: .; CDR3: CASTPSGTSYNEQFF
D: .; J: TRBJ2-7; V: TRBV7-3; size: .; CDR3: CASSTWERASEQYF
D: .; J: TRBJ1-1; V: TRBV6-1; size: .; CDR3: CASSPGSEAGTEAFF
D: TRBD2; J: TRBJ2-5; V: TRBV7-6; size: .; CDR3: CASSFLAGEIQETQYF
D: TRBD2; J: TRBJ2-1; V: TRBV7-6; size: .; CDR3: CASSLLLAGGPYNWQFF
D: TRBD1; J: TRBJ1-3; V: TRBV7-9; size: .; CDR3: CASSNGTAGNTIYF
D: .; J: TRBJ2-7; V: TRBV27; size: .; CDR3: CASSLSWAANSYEQYF
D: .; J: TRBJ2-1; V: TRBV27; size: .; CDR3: CASSDLANYNGQFF
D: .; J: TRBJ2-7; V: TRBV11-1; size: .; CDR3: CASSFAAPEQYF
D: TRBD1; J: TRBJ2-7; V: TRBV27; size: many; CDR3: CASSPGTGPYEQYF
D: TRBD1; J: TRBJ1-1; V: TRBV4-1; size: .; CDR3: CASGFGTGLAFF